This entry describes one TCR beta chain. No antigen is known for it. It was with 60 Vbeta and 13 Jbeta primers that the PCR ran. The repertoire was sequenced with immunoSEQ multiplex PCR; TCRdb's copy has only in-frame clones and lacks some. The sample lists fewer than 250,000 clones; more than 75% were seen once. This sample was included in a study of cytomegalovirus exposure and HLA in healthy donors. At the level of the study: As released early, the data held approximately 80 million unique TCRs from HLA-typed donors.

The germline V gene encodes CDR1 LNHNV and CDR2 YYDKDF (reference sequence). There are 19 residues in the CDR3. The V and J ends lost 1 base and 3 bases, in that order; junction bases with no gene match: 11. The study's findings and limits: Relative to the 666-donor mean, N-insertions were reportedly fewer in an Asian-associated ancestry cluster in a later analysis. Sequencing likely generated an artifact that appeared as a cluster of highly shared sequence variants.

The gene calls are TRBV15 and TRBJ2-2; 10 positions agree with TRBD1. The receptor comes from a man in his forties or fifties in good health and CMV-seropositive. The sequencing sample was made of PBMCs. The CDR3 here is CATSRGDRGPLGDTGELFF. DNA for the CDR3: TGTGCCACCAGCAGAGGGGACAGGGGACCTTTAGGTGACACCGGGGAGCTGTTTTTT.